This T cell receptor beta chain derives from a study of T cell changes during pregnancy in multiple sclerosis. Generated by immunoSEQ multiplex PCR, the TCRdb table keeps only in-frame clones and is missing some. Of approximately 70,000 clones listed, roughly 90% are singletons. V lost 3 bases, J lost 4 bases, and 9 bases lay in between. Germline CDR1 is SGHNT and CDR2 is YYREEE (reference sequence). The CDR3 length is 13 residues. The J gene is TRBJ2-3, the V gene TRBV5-4; the D gene is possibly TRBD1 (6 bases). The receptor was isolated from a female donor in good health, enrolled as a control in a pregnancy study. Sequenced here: peripheral blood, sampled in the first trimester of pregnancy. Here the CDR3 reads CASSSTGSDTQYF. CDR3 nucleotide sequence: TGTGCCAGCAGCTCCACAGGGTCAGATACGCAGTATTTT.